A single sample gave rise to the 30 T cell receptor beta chains below, sequenced in a study of T cell changes during pregnancy in multiple sclerosis. Assay: immunoSEQ multiplex PCR; the TCRdb copy retains only in-frame clones and omits some. The sample includes 55,000 to 85,000 clones, 80% to 95% of them seen just once. This specimen consisted of peripheral blood, obtained in the second trimester of pregnancy. Receptors originate from a female donor with multiple sclerosis, enrolled in a pregnancy study.

This clone appeared a single time. This chain links TRBV5-5 with TRBJ1-4; D is unclear. This CDR3 is 13 amino acids long. Looked up from germline, CDR1 is SGHKS and CDR2 is YYEKEE (reference sequence). Deletions cut 6 bases from V and 8 bases from J, with 14 bases between. The CDR3 bases are TGTGCCAGCACCCCCCCGAGAACCGAAAAACTGTTTTTT. It translates to CASTPPRTEKLFF.

The chain employs TRBV27 and TRBJ2-1, with a weak D call TRBD2 (6 bases). The CDR3 length is 14 residues. Germline CDR1 reads MNHEY; CDR2 reads SMNVEV (reference sequence). V was trimmed by 4 bases and J by 4 bases, leaving 11 bases between them. The chain's CDR3 is CASSSLAPYNEQFF. The DNA of the CDR3 is TGTGCCAGCAGTTCCCTAGCGCCTTACAATGAGCAGTTCTTC.

V is TRBV6-4 and J is TRBJ2-3, with 7 bases that match TRBD1. Trimming took 2 bases from V and 1 from J; bases not matched to a gene: 0. CDR3 length: 14 residues. Germline loops: CDR1 MRHNA, CDR2 SNTAGT. The CDR3 loop is CASSDGQGTDTQYF. DNA of the CDR3: TGTGCCAGCAGTGACGGACAGGGCACAGATACGCAGTATTTT.

CDR3 sequence: CASSLTPRTVGNIQYF. In DNA, the CDR3 is TGTGCCAGCAGCTTAACGCCCAGGACAGTAGGAAACATTCAGTACTTC. The J gene is TRBJ2-4, the V gene TRBV5-4, with D possibly being TRBD1 (6 bases). Per germline, CDR1 SGHNT and CDR2 YYREEE (reference sequence). V lost 2 bases to trimming and J lost 6 bases, with 18 bases between them. The CDR3 sequence is 16 residues long.

In its sample, this clone was seen once. J is TRBJ1-6 and V is TRBV28; possibly TRBD1 for D (5 bases). The CDR3 sequence is 15 residues long. V lost 5 bases and J lost 5, with 13 bases in between. CDR1 is MDHEN, CDR2 SYDVKM, per germline. The CDR3 DNA sequence: TGTGCCAGCAGTACATGGGGACTAGATAATTCACCCCTCCACTTT. It is translated as CASSTWGLDNSPLHF. Together with reference TRBV28 and TRBJ1-6, the CDR3 gives the full variable domain: DVKVTQSSRYLVKRTGEKVFLECVQDMDHENMFWYRQDPGLGLRLIYFSYDVKMKEKGDIPEGYSVSREKKERFSLILESASTNQTSMYLCASSTWGLDNSPLHFGNGTRLTVT.

This clone is a singleton in its sample. This chain uses TRBV19 with TRBJ2-7; D possibly corresponds to TRBD2 (6 bases). Trimming shortened V by 3 bases and J by 6 bases, and 18 bases separated the two germline ends. The CDR3 loop spans 15 amino acids. Germline CDR1 reads LNHDA; CDR2 reads SQIVND (reference sequence). This CDR3 is CASSISIEGLSEQYF. The CDR3 DNA is TGTGCCAGTAGTATCTCGATTGAGGGACTCAGCGAGCAGTACTTC.

This chain links TRBV28 with TRBJ1-5; 7 bases are shared with TRBD1. With 8 bases clipped from V and 3 bases from J, the junction kept 10 bases outside the gene matches. Germline lookup yields CDR1 MDHEN and CDR2 SYDVKM. The CDR3 consists of 15 residues. As DNA, the CDR3 is TGTGCCAGCCAGAGGGGGCAGGGCCCCAATCAGCCCCAGCATTTT. Translated: CASQRGQGPNQPQHF.

The chain joins TRBV11-2 to TRBJ2-5; D call uncertain. Trimming removed 2 bases at V and 7 bases at J, with 5 bases between. The CDR3 extends over 11 amino acids. Germline CDR1 reads SGHAT; CDR2 reads FQNNGV. In DNA form, the CDR3 reads TGTGCCAGCAGCTTACGAGGGACCCAGTACTTC. It specifies CASSLRGTQYF. Together with reference TRBV11-2 and TRBJ2-5, the CDR3 gives the full variable domain: EAGVAQSPRYKIIEKRQSVAFWCNPISGHATLYWYQQILGQGPKLLIQFQNNGVVDDSQLPKDRFSAERLKGVDSTLKIQPAKLEDSAVYLCASSLRGTQYFGPGTRLLVL.

This chain uses TRBV7-9 with TRBJ2-5; no clear D gene. The CDR3 spans 15 residues. V lost 1 base and J 1 base, leaving 10 bases between the germline ends. Germline V gives CDR1 SEHNR, CDR2 FQNEAQ (reference sequence). CDR3 sequence (DNA): TGTGCCAGCAGCTTAGGTTTTATGGCCCAAGAGACCCAGTACTTC. Residues: CASSLGFMAQETQYF.

The V and J genes are TRBV30 and TRBJ1-1; 7 bases align to TRBD1. CDR3 size: 13 residues. The V gene's germline CDR1 is GTSNPN and CDR2 SVGIG (reference sequence). V trimming: 1 base; J trimming: 7 bases; junction bases outside the gene matches: 6. CDR3 nucleotide sequence: TGTGCCTGGAGTGAGGGCAGGGGGATTGAAGCTTTCTTT. Protein: CAWSEGRGIEAFF.

This clone appeared a few times. The genes are TRBV19 and TRBJ2-7; TRBD2 might be the D (5 bases). Germline V gene data show CDR1 as LNHDA and CDR2 as SQIVND (reference sequence). The ends were cut back, 4 bases at V and 6 bases at J, with 10 bases in the middle. The CDR3 spans 12 residues. CDR3 DNA: TGTGCCAGTAGTAGTCGGGGAATCGAGCAGTACTTC. It is translated as CASSSRGIEQYF.

CDR3 region: CAIQPRGGNTIYF. Written as DNA, the CDR3 is TGTGCCATCCAGCCAAGGGGAGGAAACACCATATATTTT. The V and J genes are TRBV10-3 and TRBJ1-3; a possible D gene is TRBD1 (5 bases). This CDR3 is built from 13 residues. V lost 8 bases and J lost 4, with 12 bases in between. Germline assignment: CDR1 ENHRY and CDR2 SYGVKD.

The chain has TRBV28 and TRBJ2-3; D remains ambiguous. Germline V CDR1 and CDR2: MDHEN, SYDVKM. The germline V and J ends were trimmed by 2 bases and 2 bases, with 2 bases remaining between them. The length of the CDR3 is 12 residues. In DNA, the CDR3 is TGTGCCAGCAGTTTACTCACAGATACGCAGTATTTT. Translated, it gives CASSLLTDTQYF. Full variable domain (remainder filled in from reference TRBV28 and TRBJ2-3): DVKVTQSSRYLVKRTGEKVFLECVQDMDHENMFWYRQDPGLGLRLIYFSYDVKMKEKGDIPEGYSVSREKKERFSLILESASTNQTSMYLCASSLLTDTQYFGPGTRLTVL.

The CDR3 region has the DNA TGTGCCAGCAGCTTGGTTAGCAGCGACGGCTACACCTTC. Translated: CASSLVSSDGYTF. The chain combines TRBV5-4 with TRBJ1-2, with D unclear. Trimming removed 0 bases from V and 8 bases from J, with 11 bases in between. In germline, CDR1 is SGHNT, CDR2 YYREEE (reference sequence). The CDR3 is 13 amino acids.

The gene calls are TRBV7-9 and TRBJ1-4, with TRBD1 matching 8 bases. Trimming removed 4 bases from V and 3 bases from J; junction bases left unmatched: 7. The germline V gene has CDR1 SEHNR and CDR2 FQNEAQ (reference sequence). CDR3 length: 16 amino acids. The CDR3 region is CASSSMGTGANEKLFF. CDR3 DNA sequence: TGTGCCAGCAGCTCAATGGGGACAGGTGCTAATGAAAAACTGTTTTTT.

The chain is built from TRBV7-3 and TRBJ2-5; tentatively, D is TRBD1 (6 bases). V was pared by 4 bases and J by 2 bases, with 11 bases between. The CDR3 length is 14 residues. CDR1 and CDR2 (germline): SGHTA, FQGTGA. The CDR3 is CASSSGTIQETQYF. The CDR3 coding sequence is TGTGCCAGCAGCTCTGGGACAATACAAGAGACCCAGTACTTC. Full variable domain (rest looked up from reference TRBV7-3 and TRBJ2-5): GAGVSQTPSNKVTEKGKYVELRCDPISGHTALYWYRQSLGQGPEFLIYFQGTGAADDSGLPNDRFFAVRPEGSVSTLKIQRTERGDSAVYLCASSSGTIQETQYFGPGTRLLVL.

The V call is TRBV2, the J call TRBJ2-2; TRBD2 matches at 11 bases. The V gene end was trimmed by 4 bases and the J gene end by 5 bases; junction bases not matched to a gene: 9. CDR3 length equals 17 residues. CDR1 and CDR2 (germline): SNHLY, FYNNEI. The CDR3 DNA is TGTGCCAGCAGTGTATTCTTGGGACTAGCGGTTACCGGGGAGCTGTTTTTT. This translates into CASSVFLGLAVTGELFF.

This chain joins TRBV14 and TRBJ1-2; D perhaps matches TRBD1 (6 bases). Germline V CDR1 and CDR2: SGHDN, FVKESK. V was clipped by 3 bases and J by 7 bases, with 9 bases between them. The CDR3 extends over 12 amino acids. This CDR3 reads CASSHGQTGYTF. CDR3 coding DNA: TGTGCCAGCAGCCACGGACAGACTGGCTACACCTTC. The full variable domain, with the rest looked up from reference TRBV14 and TRBJ1-2, is EAGVTQFPSHSVIEKGQTVTLRCDPISGHDNLYWYRRVMGKEIKFLLHFVKESKQDESGMPNNRFLAERTGGTYSTLKVQPAELEDSGVYFCASSHGQTGYTFGSGTRLTVV.

The rearrangement uses TRBV5-1 and TRBJ1-3; TRBD1 might be the D (6 bases). The CDR3 has 14 residues. Germline lookup yields CDR1 SGHRS and CDR2 YFSETQ. V was shortened by 4 bases and J by 7 bases, with 15 bases between the two germline ends. CDR3 DNA sequence: TGCGCCAGCAGCGTGACAGGAATCGAGAACACCATATATTTT. This translates into CASSVTGIENTIYF.

This chain connects TRBV11-1 to TRBJ1-2; D is undetermined. This CDR3 is built from 15 residues. Germline lookup yields CDR1 SGHAT and CDR2 FQDESV (reference sequence). V lost 0 bases, J lost 0 bases, and 8 bases lay in between. The CDR3: CASSLAGSSNYGYTF. CDR3 DNA sequence: TGTGCCAGCAGCTTAGCGGGCAGCTCTAACTATGGCTACACCTTC.

The gene calls are TRBV5-1 and TRBJ1-1, with 7 bases aligning to TRBD1. Trimming removed 0 bases from V and 4 bases from J; junction bases left unmatched: 9. Germline CDR1 SGHRS, CDR2 YFSETQ. The CDR3 covers 16 residues. CDR3 bases: TGCGCCAGCAGCTTGGTCCTGACAGGGAGTGGCACTGAAGCTTTCTTT. This sequence encodes CASSLVLTGSGTEAFF.

This chain uses TRBV13 with TRBJ2-1; TRBD1 might be the D (6 bases). The CDR3 contains 16 residues. The V end was cut by 4 bases, the J end by 0 bases, with 13 bases between. Germline values: CDR1 PRHDT, CDR2 FYEKMQ (reference sequence). CDR3 nucleotide sequence: TGTGCCAGCAGCTCACTCCGGGACACCTCCTACAATGAGCAGTTCTTC. This codes for CASSSLRDTSYNEQFF.

This clone appeared once. This chain connects TRBV5-1 to TRBJ2-1; a weak D match, TRBD2 (5 bases). Trimming removed 0 bases from V and 7 bases from J, with 14 bases in between. Germline CDR1 is SGHRS and CDR2 is YFSETQ. CDR3 length equals 15 residues. CDR3 nucleotides: TGCGCCAGCAGCTTGGTTAGAGGAGGCACGAATGAGCAGTTCTTC. Amino acids: CASSLVRGGTNEQFF.

V is TRBV2 and J is TRBJ2-1; TRBD2 matches 11 bases. There are 16 residues in the CDR3. V lost 5 bases and J lost 5; bases outside the gene matches: 8. Germline assignment: CDR1 SNHLY and CDR2 FYNNEI. Here the CDR3 reads CASSNQGLAVDNEQFF. CDR3 nucleotides: TGTGCCAGCAGTAACCAGGGACTAGCGGTAGACAATGAGCAGTTCTTC. Together with reference TRBV2 and TRBJ2-1, the CDR3 gives the full variable domain: EPEVTQTPSHQVTQMGQEVILRCVPISNHLYFYWYRQILGQKVEFLVSFYNNEISEKSEIFDDQFSVERPDGSNFTLKIRSTKLEDSAMYFCASSNQGLAVDNEQFFGPGTRLTVL.

The CDR3 region is CAWSVQDDFSNQPQHF. CDR3 DNA sequence: TGTGCCTGGAGTGTACAGGACGATTTTAGCAATCAGCCCCAGCATTTT. The gene calls are TRBV30 and TRBJ1-5, with D perhaps TRBD1 (5 bases). The V gene's germline CDR1 is GTSNPN and CDR2 SVGIG (reference sequence). The CDR3 is made up of 16 amino acids. V lost 0 bases to trimming and J lost 0 bases, with 12 bases between them.

The chain recombines TRBV21-1 with TRBJ1-5; the D call of TRBD1 is as the table states it, not checked on the DNA. TRBV21-1 is a recognized pseudogene. There are 16 residues in the CDR3. The CDR3: CASVKRTKESNQPQHF. The DNA for the CDR3 is TGTGCCAGCGTCAAGAGGACAAAAGAAAGCAATCAGCCCCAGCATTTT.

The chain carries TRBV4-3 and TRBJ2-3, with 8 bases matching TRBD2. The germline gives CDR1 LGHNA, CDR2 YSLEER. CDR3 size: 18 residues. V gave up 4 bases and J gave up 0 bases; unmatched junction bases: 12. CDR3 loop: CASSPTIIAGYSTDTQYF. CDR3 sequence (DNA): TGCGCCAGCAGCCCAACAATTATAGCGGGGTATAGCACAGATACGCAGTATTTT.

The chain combines TRBV5-1 with TRBJ2-1, with D perhaps TRBD2 (6 bases). The CDR3 extends over 15 amino acids. In germline, CDR1 is SGHRS, CDR2 YFSETQ. Trimming removed 4 bases from V and 0 bases from J, with 11 bases in between. The CDR3 DNA is TGCGCCAGCAGCCCCCCCGGGGGCTCCTACAATGAGCAGTTCTTC. Translation: CASSPPGGSYNEQFF.

This chain connects TRBV7-2 to TRBJ1-1; D may be TRBD1 (5 bases). Trimming took 2 bases from V and 1 from J, leaving 8 bases between them. The CDR3 covers 14 residues. The germline CDR1 and CDR2 sequences are SGHTA and FQGNSA. DNA of the CDR3: TGTGCCAGCAGCTTACAGGGTCGGAACACTGAAGCTTTCTTT. Its protein product is CASSLQGRNTEAFF.

DNA of the CDR3: TGTGCCACCAGATTAGGAGCGGGGGGACAGCAGTACTTC. It translates to CATRLGAGGQQYF. This chain joins TRBV15 and TRBJ2-7; 9 positions agree with TRBD2. CDR3 length: 13 amino acids. V lost 6 bases, J lost 8 bases, and 8 bases stayed unmatched. Per the germline V gene, CDR1 is LNHNV and CDR2 is YYDKDF (reference sequence).